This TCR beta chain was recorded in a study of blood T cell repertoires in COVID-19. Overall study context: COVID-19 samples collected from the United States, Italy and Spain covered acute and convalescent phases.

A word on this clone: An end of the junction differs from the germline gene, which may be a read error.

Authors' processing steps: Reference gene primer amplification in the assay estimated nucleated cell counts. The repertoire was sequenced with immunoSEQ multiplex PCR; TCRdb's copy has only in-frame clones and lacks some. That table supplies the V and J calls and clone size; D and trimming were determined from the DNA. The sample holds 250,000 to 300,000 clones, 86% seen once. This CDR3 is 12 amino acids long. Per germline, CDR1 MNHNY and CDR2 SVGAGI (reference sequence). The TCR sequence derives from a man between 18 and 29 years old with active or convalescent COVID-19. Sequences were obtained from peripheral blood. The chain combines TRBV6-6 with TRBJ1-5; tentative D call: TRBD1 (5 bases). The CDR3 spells CASSYSGEGSNF. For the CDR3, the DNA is TGTGCCAGCAGTTACTCTGGGGAGGGGAGTAATTTT.